These 10 T cell receptor beta chains were all obtained from the same sample, sequenced in a study of T cell responses to AZD1222 COVID-19 vaccine. TCRdb's table, derived via immunoSEQ multiplex PCR, lists solely in-frame clones and lacks some. Among approximately 150,000 clones listed, roughly 88% were seen once. Sequenced material: peripheral blood, taken 28 days after the second AZD1222 dose. The source is an adult who received the AZD1222 COVID-19 vaccine.

V and J are TRBV12-3 or TRBV12-4 and TRBJ2-1, with D perhaps TRBD2 (5 bases). This CDR3 has 11 amino acids. Trimming cost V 3 bases and J 8 bases, with 5 bases left between them. CDR3 loop: CASSLRDEQFF. In DNA form, the CDR3 reads TGTGCCAGCAGTTTGAGGGATGAGCAGTTCTTC.

CDR3 DNA: TGCGCCAGCAGCCCACGACCCGGGACTGCCTCAGGGGAGCAGTACTTC. Translation: CASSPRPGTASGEQYF. V is TRBV5-1 and J is TRBJ2-7; D is perhaps TRBD2 (6 bases). CDR1 and CDR2 from the germline V gene are SGHRS and YFSETQ. The CDR3 has 16 amino acids. V gave up 4 bases and J gave up 7 bases, with 24 bases separating them.

The chain employs TRBV6-5 and TRBJ1-6; perhaps TRBD1 as D (5 bases). Germline CDR1 and CDR2: MNHEY and SVGAGI. V gave up 0 bases and J gave up 3 bases, with 9 bases separating them. The length of the CDR3 is 16 residues. CDR3 in amino acids: CASSYSGDYYNSPLHF. The DNA of the CDR3 is TGTGCCAGCAGTTACTCTGGGGACTACTATAATTCACCCCTCCACTTT.

The chain has TRBV3-1 (or the pseudogene TRBV3-2) and TRBJ2-5; the D is unclear. Germline-derived CDR1 and CDR2 are LGHDT and YNNKEL (reference sequence). The V gene lost 1 base and the J gene lost 4 bases, with 4 bases spanning the gap. The CDR3 has 12 residues. The CDR3 spells CASSQVLETQYF. The CDR3 DNA is TGTGCCAGCAGCCAAGTACTAGAGACCCAGTACTTC.

The chain combines TRBV5-5 with TRBJ1-4; D not certain. Germline V CDR1 and CDR2: SGHKS, YYEKEE (reference sequence). The CDR3 consists of 14 residues. The V and J ends lost 5 bases and 7 bases respectively, with 15 bases between them. In nucleotides, the CDR3 is TGTGCCAGCAGTTTGACATACTTCTCTGAAAAACTGTTTTTT. Translation gives CASSLTYFSEKLFF.

The count of this clone is one. The chain carries TRBV5-1 and TRBJ2-3, with 7 bases lining up with TRBD2. Unmatched junction bases numbered 6, after V lost 6 bases and J lost 2 bases. The CDR3 is made up of 14 amino acids. The germline CDR1 and CDR2 sequences are SGHRS and YFSETQ. The CDR3 loop reads CASTLGGFTDTQYF. For the CDR3, the DNA is TGCGCCAGCACCCTGGGGGGGTTCACAGATACGCAGTATTTT.

The rearrangement links TRBV5-1 to TRBJ1-3; possible D gene TRBD1, 6 bases. The CDR3 contains 16 residues. Trimming pared 0 bases from V and 4 bases from J, leaving 14 bases between. Germline loops: CDR1 SGHRS, CDR2 YFSETQ. This chain's CDR3 is CASSLAAPGAGNTIYF. The DNA of the CDR3 is TGCGCCAGCAGCTTGGCAGCACCAGGGGCGGGAAACACCATATATTTT.

V usage is TRBV5-1 and J usage is TRBJ2-7; perhaps TRBD1 as D (6 bases). The CDR3 is made up of 14 amino acids. CDR1 is SGHRS, CDR2 YFSETQ, per germline. Trimming took off 4 bases at V and 0 bases at J, with 11 bases between the two ends. The CDR3 bases are TGCGCCAGCAGCCCGAGGGGGAGCTCCTACGAGCAGTACTTC. Protein product: CASSPRGSSYEQYF.

The J gene is TRBJ1-1, the V gene TRBV6-5; no clear D gene. This CDR3 contains 15 residues. Germline CDR1 MNHEY, CDR2 SVGAGI. V shed 6 bases and J shed 0 bases, with 14 bases lying between them. The CDR3 coding sequence is TGTGCCAGCAGCCGTAACCGGGAGCTGAACACTGAAGCTTTCTTT. Residues: CASSRNRELNTEAFF.

The chain carries TRBV4-1 and TRBJ2-1; 7 bases line up with TRBD2. Losses at the gene ends were 0 bases for V and 2 bases for J; bases not matched to a gene: 10. Germline V gives CDR1 MGHRA, CDR2 YSYEKL. The CDR3 consists of 18 residues. The chain's CDR3 is CASSQDFVGGRAYNEQFF. For the CDR3, the DNA is TGCGCCAGCAGCCAAGATTTCGTAGGTGGGAGGGCCTACAATGAGCAGTTCTTC.